The next 17 T cell receptor beta chains were all read from a single sample in a study of CD8+CD57+ T cells in acquired aplastic anemia. Profiling that covered TCR beta VDJ and CDR3 relied on genomic DNA as its template. TCRdb independently ran MiXCR on the reads; one entry per CDR3 protein. The data show over 200,000 distinct CDR3 sequences, over 60% seen once. Sequencing was performed on sorted CD4+, CD8+, or CD8+CD57+ T cells (not recorded which) from PBMCs. Receptors were obtained from a human donor in good health.

This clonotype appeared a single time. The chain carries TRBV7-9 and TRBJ1-2; D might be TRBD1 (5 bases). CDR1 SEHNR and CDR2 FQNEAQ come from the germline V gene (reference sequence). V lost 6 bases to trimming and J lost 7 bases, with 9 bases between them. There are 11 residues in the CDR3. CDR3 protein: CASRGDFGYTF. In DNA, the CDR3 is TGTGCCAGCAGAGGGGACTTTGGCTACACCTTC.

The chain recombines TRBV7-9 with TRBJ2-3; 12 nucleotides agree with TRBD1. The CDR3 runs to 18 residues. From germline, CDR1 is SEHNR and CDR2 FQNEAQ (reference sequence). After removal of 8 bases from V and 3 bases from J, the junction contained 15 bases not matched to a gene. This CDR3 is CASEGLGDRGQWTDTQYF. CDR3 nucleotides: TGTGCCAGCGAGGGCCTTGGGGACAGGGGGCAGTGGACAGATACGCAGTATTTT.

The chain joins TRBV7-9 to TRBJ1-1; a possible D gene is TRBD1 (5 bases). V gave up 3 bases and J gave up 0 bases, with 14 bases separating them. CDR1 is SEHNR, CDR2 FQNEAQ, per germline (reference sequence). CDR3 length: 16 amino acids. CDR3 bases: TGTGCCAGCAGCTTGGGAAAGGGACCAATGAACACTGAAGCTTTCTTT. It is translated as CASSLGKGPMNTEAFF.

The CDR3 nucleotides read TGTGCCACCAGCATCGGAGTGAATCTCATCTCCTACGAGCAGTACTTC. Protein sequence: CATSIGVNLISYEQYF. The V gene is TRBV15, the J gene TRBJ2-7; D is unclear. Germline V gives CDR1 LNHNV, CDR2 YYDKDF (reference sequence). The CDR3 is 16 residues long. Trimming removed 4 bases at V and 0 bases at J, with 16 bases between.

V usage is TRBV20-1 and J usage is TRBJ2-5, with D unclear. The CDR3 contains 11 residues. Germline CDR1 DFQATT, CDR2 SNEGSKA (reference sequence). The germline V and J ends were trimmed by 4 bases and 10 bases, with 13 bases remaining between them. The CDR3 nucleotides are TGCAGTGCTACTTTAGGTGGGGACCAGTACTTC. Translated, it gives CSATLGGDQYF.

The chain employs TRBV7-3 and TRBJ2-1; 11 nucleotides align to TRBD1. Trimming cost V 6 bases and J 8 bases; bases outside gene matches: 9. The CDR3 sequence is 15 residues long. CDR1 and CDR2 from the germline V gene are SGHTA and FQGTGA. The CDR3 nucleotides are TGTGCCAGCAGTCAGGACAGGGGGCTGAACTATGAGCAGTTCTTC. Its translation: CASSQDRGLNYEQFF.

This clonotype was detected many times. The chain couples TRBV30 to TRBJ2-5; TRBD2 might be the D (6 bases). V lost 2 bases to trimming and J lost 1 base, with 14 bases between them. CDR1 GTSNPN and CDR2 SVGIG come from the germline V gene (reference sequence). The CDR3 length is 15 residues. DNA of the CDR3: TGTGCCTGGAGTCGGTTAGCTAGCGCCCAAGAGACCCAGTACTTC. As protein: CAWSRLASAQETQYF.

The count of this clonotype is one. The chain couples TRBV7-2 to TRBJ1-2; maybe TRBD1 (6 bases). The CDR3 runs to 15 residues. The V gene lost 6 bases and the J gene lost 7 bases, with 21 bases spanning the gap. Germline loops: CDR1 SGHTA, CDR2 FQGNSA. The CDR3 sequence is CASSSTSGGAAGYTF. The CDR3 region has the DNA TGTGCCAGCAGTTCGACTAGCGGGGGGGCAGCTGGCTACACCTTC.

This clonotype was recorded at least ten times. This chain links TRBV4-1 with TRBJ1-1; D possibly corresponds to TRBD1 (5 bases). Per the germline V gene, CDR1 is MGHRA and CDR2 is YSYEKL. Trimming cost V 0 bases and J 6 bases, with 8 bases left between them. This CDR3 is 13 amino acids long. CDR3 amino acids: CASSQDPGAEAFF. The CDR3 region has the DNA TGCGCCAGCAGCCAAGATCCGGGGGCTGAAGCTTTCTTT.

V and J are TRBV7-9 and TRBJ2-7, with 11 bases that match TRBD2. This CDR3 is 15 amino acids long. Germline values: CDR1 SEHNR, CDR2 FQNEAQ (reference sequence). The V and J ends lost 3 bases and 3 bases, in that order; junction bases with no gene match: 4. The DNA of the CDR3 is TGTGCCAGCAGCTTGATTAGCGGGAGGGTCTACGAGCAGTACTTC. Translation: CASSLISGRVYEQYF.

This clonotype was recorded at least ten times. The gene calls are TRBV29-1 and TRBJ2-2, with TRBD2 identical over 9 bases. The CDR3 totals 18 residues. V lost 0 bases and J lost 0; bases outside the gene matches: 8. Germline assignment: CDR1 SQVTM and CDR2 ANQGSEA. This CDR3 is CSVEDRASGATNTGELFF. The DNA for the CDR3 is TGCAGCGTTGAAGATCGAGCTAGCGGGGCTACGAACACCGGGGAGCTGTTTTTT.

The sample holds a few counts of this clonotype. V usage is TRBV10-3 and J usage is TRBJ2-3; TRBD1 is a possible D gene (6 bases). Trimming took 3 bases from V and 5 from J, leaving 9 bases between them. Germline lookup yields CDR1 ENHRY and CDR2 SYGVKD. The CDR3 length is 13 residues. The CDR3 protein is CAISEGGVDTQYF. The CDR3 nucleotides read TGTGCCATCAGTGAAGGGGGTGTAGATACGCAGTATTTT.

The chain employs TRBV10-3 and TRBJ1-1; 8 nucleotides align to TRBD1. The ends lost 6 bases at V and 2 bases at J; junction bases unmatched: 5. The CDR3 loop spans 14 amino acids. CDR1 and CDR2 (germline): ENHRY, SYGVKD. The CDR3 sequence is CAIRGQEGNTEAFF. The CDR3 nucleotides read TGTGCCATCAGGGGACAGGAGGGAAACACTGAAGCTTTCTTT.

The CDR3 spells CASGGMSPYNEQFF. CDR3 in DNA: TGTGCCAGCGGGGGGATGAGCCCCTACAATGAGCAGTTCTTC. This chain uses TRBV12-3 or TRBV12-4 with TRBJ2-1, with a possible D match to TRBD2 (6 bases). V was pared by 8 bases and J by 2 bases, with 13 bases between. The CDR3 runs 14 residues.

This clonotype is a singleton in its sample. CDR3 region: CASGLAGGSGELFF. Written as DNA, the CDR3 is TGTGCCTCTGGACTAGCGGGAGGATCCGGGGAGCTGTTTTTT. V gene TRBV24-1 combines with J gene TRBJ2-2; TRBD2 matches at 14 bases. V trimming: 12 bases; J trimming: 6 bases; junction bases outside the gene matches: 5. Germline V CDR1 and CDR2: KGHDR, SFDVKD. This CDR3 contains 14 residues.

In regard to this clonotype: A much larger clone differs from this one at a single base, so this may be a read error. The chain links TRBV9 to TRBJ2-1; D not resolved. CDR3 length equals 15 residues. V was cut by 0 bases and J by 3 bases, with 10 bases left in between. Germline CDR1 and CDR2: SGDLS and YYNGEE. CDR3 region: CASSVVGSGYNEQFF. DNA of the CDR3: TGTGCCAGCAGCGTAGTGGGTTCGGGCTACAATGAGCAGTTCTTC.

This clonotype was seen at least ten times. CDR3 loop: CASSRDSAQETQYF. The CDR3 DNA follows: TGTGCCAGCAGCCGCGACAGTGCCCAAGAGACCCAGTACTTC. The gene calls are TRBV7-9 and TRBJ2-5; D may be TRBD1 (5 bases). Germline CDR1 SEHNR, CDR2 FQNEAQ (reference sequence). The ends were cut back, 5 bases at V and 1 base at J, with 11 bases in the middle. The CDR3 consists of 14 residues.